This T cell receptor beta chain appears in the sequencing data of a study of control samples from healthy donors and cancer patients. TCRdb's table, derived via immunoSEQ multiplex PCR, lists solely in-frame clones and lacks some. This table has 150,000 or so clones, approximately 90% appearing once. Germline CDR1 and CDR2: SGHRS and YFSETQ. The CDR3 runs 13 residues. V lost 1 base to trimming and J lost 2 bases, with 6 bases between them. The sequencing sample was made of blood. The V and J genes are TRBV5-1 and TRBJ2-5; a weak D match, TRBD2 (5 bases). This receptor was identified in a man between 25 and 39 years old in good health. The CDR3 coding sequence is TGCGCCAGCAGCTTGTCGGGGCAAGAGACCCAGTACTTC. This sequence encodes CASSLSGQETQYF.